This note documents a single T cell receptor beta chain sequence. Its target is unknown. This sample was included in a study of Ad26.COV2.S vaccination and SARS-CoV-2 variants. Study information: Ad26.COV2.S was injected intramuscularly once or twice, 56 days apart. Study-wide findings and caveats: Estimates derived from TCR breadth and depth analyses may have underestimated total T cell responses. Ad26.COV2.S recipients had broader spike-specific TCRs (P = 0.0014). Reportedly, spike-specific CD8+ and CD4+ T cell responses achieved substantial breadth once vaccination had taken place.

The CDR3 contains 13 residues. Germline-derived CDR1 and CDR2 are SGHTS and YDEGEE. V lost 1 base, J lost 7 bases, and 11 bases lay in between. This sample's treatment: over 15 received Ad26.COV2.S at low or high dose, single or two shots; roughly five received placebo; per-sample allocation not given. At day 63 after the first vaccine or placebo injection, samples were drawn. Measured with immunoSEQ multiplex PCR; TCRdb has only the in-frame clones, and not every one. In the table there are about 480,000 clones, around 88% of which are singletons. This receptor was taken from a person between 18 and 65 years old who received the Ad26.COV2.S COVID-19 vaccine or a placebo. The chain links TRBV5-8 to TRBJ1-1; D remains unclear. The specimen comprised peripheral blood, sampled in a trial of Ad26.COV2.S vaccine versus placebo. The chain's CDR3 is CASSLILMGEAFF. In DNA, the CDR3 is TGTGCCAGCAGCTTGATACTGATGGGTGAAGCTTTCTTT.